This TCR beta chain is drawn from a study of shared clonotypes between healthy human individuals. Study-level findings and limits: Clonotype sharing across four donors was observed for roughly 5% of naive CD4 clonotypes. Generation of non-shared clonotypes was less probable than generation of clonotypes shared by all four donors.

A note on this clone: Its antigen is still unknown.

CD45RO-negative, CCR7-positively selected cells formed the naive CD8 fraction, excluding terminally differentiated effector memory CD45RA+ cells. This CDR3 spans 13 amino acids. The J segment lost 7 bases and the V segment lost 2 bases, leaving 2 bases of the junction unmatched. Germline V CDR1 and CDR2: SGHNT, YYREEE (reference sequence). Each sorted subset replicate got 200 ng genomic DNA, tens of thousands of genomes. Original processing notes: ImmunoSEQ output lacked quality scores and full-length reads, limiting matched filtering. Sequenced by immunoSEQ multiplex PCR; TCRdb stores in-frame clones only, minus some. V and J calls and clone size are as listed in that table; D and trimming were resolved from the DNA. The sample lists about 2 million clones, around 96% occurring once.

V gene TRBV5-4 combines with J gene TRBJ1-4; 7 nucleotides agree with TRBD1. The receptor was isolated from a man aged 18 to 35 in good health. The sequencing sample was made of naive CD8+ T cells sorted from blood. The CDR3 loop is CASSLQGSEKLFF. In DNA, the CDR3 is TGTGCCAGCAGCTTACAGGGGAGTGAAAAACTGTTTTTT.